This entry describes one T cell receptor beta chain. Its specific antigen is unknown. Qualities for individual bases were not recorded, and no much larger clone is one base off. The CDR3 measures 14 amino acids from cysteine to phenylalanine. Only the CDR3 DNA is retained, 42 bases long and in frame from the first base. Reading the germline V gene gives CDR1 SGDLS and CDR2 YYNGEE. Deletion took 4 bases off V and 3 bases off J, with a span of 11 bases between the germline ends. The data derive from a study of shared clonotypes between healthy human individuals (dated by TCRdb to 2018 to 2021). At the level of the whole study: The cohort included a few men and a couple of women between 18 and 49 years of age. Per donor, three plates each were used for CD4 naive and CD4 memory, two for CD8 naive, and one for CD8 memory. Different laboratories and diverse techniques were used to prepare libraries and sequence TCR repertoires, to increase sequencing depth and limit assay-specific biases. Per donor, leukapheresis produced somewhere between about 0.94 and 9.5 billion PBMCs. To estimate repertoire size and how much clonotype sharing occurs between individuals, the study deeply sequenced the blood TCR repertoires of roughly 5 healthy adults. Paper-wide results and their limitations: Estimated clonotype richness was generally larger for naive than for memory subsets. The small number of donors limited the genetic and exposure-history diversity represented. Even with the large sequencing depth, rarefaction of the sorted-subset datasets indicated that sequencing was incomplete. Compared with non-shared clonotypes, the clonotypes found in all four sorted-subset donors had higher generation probabilities. Based on pairwise subsampling, the degree of clonotype sharing among donors was expected to be affected by sequencing depth. Sampling was limited to blood, and TCR repertoires in tissue likely differ from TCR repertoires in blood. Across a few donors, approximately 4.6% of naive CD4, roughly 3.3% of naive CD8, under 2.5% of memory CD4, and approximately 0.4% of memory CD8 clonotypes were shared.

Using the deep immunoSEQ assay, multiplex PCR amplified TCR CDR3 regions from genomic DNA. For each cell subset, the extracted genomic DNA was distributed evenly across all wells of several immunoSEQ 96-well plates, and each plate served as one replicate. Each replicate PCR for sorted subsets received roughly 0.2 ug genomic DNA, equal to about 29,000 T cell genomes. The purified libraries were quantified using a Qubit 3.0 fluorometer, sized with a Bioanalyzer 2100, and then quantified again using the KAPA Library Quantification kit. A separate single-read 150-cycle Illumina NextSeq 550 flow cell was used to sequence each immunoSEQ 96-well plate. The study's processing was this. Because the immunoSEQ output held only junctional sequences and lacked quality scores, the filtering could not match the filtering applied to full-length reads. To assign V/J genes and CDR3, sequences were annotated against IMGT germline references using PyIR, a Python wrapper for IgBLAST v1.9. Reads with weak V/J assignments (E-value above 1e-6), missing CDR3, stop codons, out-of-frame junctions, or ambiguous translated residues were removed. V3J clonotypes were defined by identical inferred V gene, J gene, and CDR3 amino acid sequence. Percentage overlap between repertoires was computed as shared unique clonotypes divided by the size of the smaller repertoire. Three approaches were used to assess repertoire richness: RTK rarefaction, the Chao1 estimator, and Recon v2.1 estimates of unobserved clonotypes. Generation probabilities were computed with OLGA for all TCRbeta clonotypes obtained by the gDNA method from four donors. This immuneACCESS table, as held by TCRdb, lists in-frame sequences with V and J called but not all clones. Of the missing ones, under half trace to an unresolved V gene in checked studies; the others have no known cause. V and J calls and clone size are those listed in that table; D and trimming were worked out from the DNA. The table for this sample lists some 1.4 million clones; roughly 96% of them were counted only once. The ten biggest clones cover more than 0.9% of the sample.

The donors were healthy, HIV-negative adults who had no recently reported acute infections or vaccinations. Only Caucasian adults living in Nashville, Tennessee, USA were represented among the donors. CD4+ T cells were enriched by magnetic negative selection, after which naive cells were positively selected on CD45RA and the negative fraction was taken as the memory subset. Blood was obtained by leukapheresis, after which PBMCs were separated by Ficoll-Histopaque density gradient centrifugation and cryopreserved in liquid nitrogen vapor phase. Analytical flow cytometry was used to check the purity and quantity of every magnetically sorted T cell population. Genomic DNA was isolated from each sorted fraction and quantified by UV absorbance on a Nanodrop 2000c.

The TCR sequence derives from a man aged 25-45 years in good health. Recombination joined TRBV9 with TRBJ1-5, with no confident D gene call. Sequenced: naive CD4+ T cells sorted from blood. The intended sense of this specimen's cell subset or site label: CD45RA+ positively selected. CDR3 region: CASSPNNLNQPQHF. The DNA reads as follows: TGTGCCAGCAGCCCGAACAACCTCAATCAGCCCCAGCATTTT.